The 3 T cell receptor beta chains below all came from one sample that was sequenced in a study of T cell repertoires in cytomegalovirus infection. A single record per CDR3 protein comes from TCRdb applying MiXCR to the reads. The sample holds 150,000 to 200,000 distinct CDR3 sequences, roughly 27% seen once. Sample: PBMCs. The receptors come from a human donor in good health (CMV status not recorded). Some clones in this sample may be carry-over from other donors' samples.

The chain is built from TRBV20-1 and TRBJ1-2; a possible D gene is TRBD1 (5 bases). Germline CDR1 DFQATT, CDR2 SNEGSKA (reference sequence). V lost 1 base and J 5 bases, leaving 14 bases between the germline ends. The CDR3 runs 14 residues. The CDR3 is CSARGEGKTYGYTF. The CDR3 coding sequence is TGCAGTGCTAGAGGGGAGGGGAAAACTTATGGCTACACCTTC.

In its sample, this clonotype was seen once. The rearrangement joins TRBV6-2 or TRBV6-3 to TRBJ1-5, with D perhaps TRBD1 (5 bases). Germline V gives CDR1 MNHEY, CDR2 SVGEGT. The CDR3 spans 14 residues. The V end was cut by 8 bases, the J end by 1 base, with 12 bases between. The CDR3 DNA reads TGTGCCAGCCATAGGGACCTCAGCAATCAGCCCCAGCATTTT. This encodes CASHRDLSNQPQHF.

This clonotype was counted a single time. V is TRBV18 and J is TRBJ2-7; possible D gene TRBD2, 6 bases. Trimming left V 6 bases short and J 0 bases short, with 15 bases between. Per germline, CDR1 KGHSH and CDR2 LQKENI. CDR3 length equals 15 residues. The CDR3: CASSEGPLNSYEQYF. The CDR3 bases are TGTGCCAGCTCGGAGGGTCCATTAAACTCCTACGAGCAGTACTTC. Together with reference TRBV18 and TRBJ2-7, the CDR3 gives the full variable domain: NAGVMQNPRHLVRRRGQEARLRCSPMKGHSHVYWYRQLPEEGLKFMVYLQKENIIDESGMPKERFSAEFPKEGPSILRIQQVVRGDSAAYFCASSEGPLNSYEQYFGPGTRLTVT.